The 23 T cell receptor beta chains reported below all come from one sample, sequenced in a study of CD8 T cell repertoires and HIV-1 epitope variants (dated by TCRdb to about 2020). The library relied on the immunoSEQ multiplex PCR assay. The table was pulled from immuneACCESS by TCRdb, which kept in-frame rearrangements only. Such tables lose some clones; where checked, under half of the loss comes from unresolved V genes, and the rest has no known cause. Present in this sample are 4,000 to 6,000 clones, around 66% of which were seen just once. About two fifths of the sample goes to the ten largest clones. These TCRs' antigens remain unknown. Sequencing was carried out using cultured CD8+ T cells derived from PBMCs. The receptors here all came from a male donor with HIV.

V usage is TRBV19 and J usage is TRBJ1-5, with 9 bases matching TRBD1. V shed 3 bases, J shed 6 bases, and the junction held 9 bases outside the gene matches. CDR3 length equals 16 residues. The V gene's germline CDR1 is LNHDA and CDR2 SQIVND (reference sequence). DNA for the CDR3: TGTGCCAGTAGTATCGTTACAGGGGGCGCGTCTCAGCCCCAGCATTTT. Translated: CASSIVTGGASQPQHF.

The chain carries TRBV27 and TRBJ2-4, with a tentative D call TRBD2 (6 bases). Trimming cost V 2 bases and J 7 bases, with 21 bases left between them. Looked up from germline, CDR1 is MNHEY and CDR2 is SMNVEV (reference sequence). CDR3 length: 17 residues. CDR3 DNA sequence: TGTGCCAGCAGTTTACTCACCACCGGACGGGACTCGAACATTCAGTACTTC. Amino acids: CASSLLTTGRDSNIQYF.

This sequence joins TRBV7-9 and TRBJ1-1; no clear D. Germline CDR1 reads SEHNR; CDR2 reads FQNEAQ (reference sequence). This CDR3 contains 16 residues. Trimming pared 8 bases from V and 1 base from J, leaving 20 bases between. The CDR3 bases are TGTGCCAGCGGACCGAACACGGCAGGACCGAACACTGAAGCTTTCTTT. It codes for CASGPNTAGPNTEAFF.

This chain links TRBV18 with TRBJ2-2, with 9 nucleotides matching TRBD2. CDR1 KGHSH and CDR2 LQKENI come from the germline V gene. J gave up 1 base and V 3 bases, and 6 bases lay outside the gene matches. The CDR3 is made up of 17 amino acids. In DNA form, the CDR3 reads TGTGCCAGCTCACCCCGGATTAGCGGGGGGAACACCGGGGAGCTGTTTTTT. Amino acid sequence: CASSPRISGGNTGELFF. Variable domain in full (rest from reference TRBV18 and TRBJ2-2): NAGVMQNPRHLVRRRGQEARLRCSPMKGHSHVYWYRQLPEEGLKFMVYLQKENIIDESGMPKERFSAEFPKEGPSILRIQQVVRGDSAAYFCASSPRISGGNTGELFFGEGSRLTVL.

CDR3 coding DNA: TGTGCCACCAGCAGTACTAGCGGGGGGGCAGATACGCAGTATTTT. As protein: CATSSTSGGADTQYF. The gene calls are TRBV15 and TRBJ2-3; 13 nucleotides line up with TRBD2. Looked up from germline, CDR1 is LNHNV and CDR2 is YYDKDF (reference sequence). This CDR3 has 15 amino acids. The V gene end was trimmed by 3 bases and the J gene end by 4 bases; junction bases not matched to a gene: 1.

The CDR3 region has the DNA TGTGCCAGCAGTTCCACGACAACCACACAGGGGGCGAAGGGCGAGACCCAGTACTTC. Translated: CASSSTTTTQGAKGETQYF. The chain uses TRBV27 and TRBJ2-5, with 9 bases aligning to TRBD1. The junction had 20 bases not matched to a gene; V was cut back by 4 bases and J by 5 bases. CDR1 MNHEY and CDR2 SMNVEV come from the germline V gene (reference sequence). The CDR3 is 19 amino acids.

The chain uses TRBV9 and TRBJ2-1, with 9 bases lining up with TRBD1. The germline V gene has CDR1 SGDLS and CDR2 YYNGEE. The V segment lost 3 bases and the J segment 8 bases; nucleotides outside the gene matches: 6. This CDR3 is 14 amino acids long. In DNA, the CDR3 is TGTGCCAGCAGCGACAGCACAGGGGGCGATGAGCAGTTCTTC. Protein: CASSDSTGGDEQFF.

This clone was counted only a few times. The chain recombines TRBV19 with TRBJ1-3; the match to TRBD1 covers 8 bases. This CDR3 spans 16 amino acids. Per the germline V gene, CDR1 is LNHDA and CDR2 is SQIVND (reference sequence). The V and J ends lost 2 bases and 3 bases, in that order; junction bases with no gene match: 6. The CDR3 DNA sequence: TGTGCCAGTAGTATAACCCCAGGGGGCTTTGGAAACACCATATATTTT. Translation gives CASSITPGGFGNTIYF.

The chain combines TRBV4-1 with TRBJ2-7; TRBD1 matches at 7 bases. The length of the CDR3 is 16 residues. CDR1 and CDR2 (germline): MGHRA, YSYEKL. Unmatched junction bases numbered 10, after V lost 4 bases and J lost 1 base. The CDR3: CASSRQQGFGSYEQYF. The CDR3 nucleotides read TGCGCCAGCAGCCGACAACAGGGGTTCGGGTCCTACGAGCAGTACTTC.

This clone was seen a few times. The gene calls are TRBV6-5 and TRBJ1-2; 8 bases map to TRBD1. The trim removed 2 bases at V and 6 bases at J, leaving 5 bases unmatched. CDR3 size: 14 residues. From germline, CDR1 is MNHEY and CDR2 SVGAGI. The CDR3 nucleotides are TGTGCCAGCAGTTACGCAGGGACAGGCGATGGCTACACCTTC. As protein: CASSYAGTGDGYTF.

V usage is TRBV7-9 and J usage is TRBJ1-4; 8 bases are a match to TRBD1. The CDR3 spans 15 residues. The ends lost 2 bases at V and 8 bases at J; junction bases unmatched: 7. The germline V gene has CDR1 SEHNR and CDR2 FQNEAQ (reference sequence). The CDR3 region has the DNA TGTGCCAGCAGCTTAAGTGCAGGGGGCAACGAAAAACTGTTTTTT. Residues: CASSLSAGGNEKLFF. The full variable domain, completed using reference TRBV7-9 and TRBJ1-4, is DTGVSQNPRHKITKRGQNVTFRCDPISEHNRLYWYRQTLGQGPEFLTYFQNEAQLEKSRLLSDRFSAERPKGSFSTLEIQRTEQGDSAMYLCASSLSAGGNEKLFFGSGTQLSVL.

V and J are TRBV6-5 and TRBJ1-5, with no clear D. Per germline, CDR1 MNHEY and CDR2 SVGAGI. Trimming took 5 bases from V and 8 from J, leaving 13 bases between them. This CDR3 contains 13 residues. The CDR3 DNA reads TGTGCCAGCAGTAATACAAAACGGGAGCCCCAGCATTTT. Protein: CASSNTKREPQHF.

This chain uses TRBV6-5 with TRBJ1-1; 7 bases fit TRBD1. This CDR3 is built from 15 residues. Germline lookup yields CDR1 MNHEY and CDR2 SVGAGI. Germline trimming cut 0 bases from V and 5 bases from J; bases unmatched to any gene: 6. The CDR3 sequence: CASSYSDRLRTEAFF. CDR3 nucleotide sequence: TGTGCCAGCAGTTACTCGGACAGGCTTAGGACTGAAGCTTTCTTT.

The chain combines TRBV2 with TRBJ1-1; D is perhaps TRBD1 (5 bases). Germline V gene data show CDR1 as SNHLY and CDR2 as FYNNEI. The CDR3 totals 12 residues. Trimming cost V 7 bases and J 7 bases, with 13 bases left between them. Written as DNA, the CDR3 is TGTGCCAGCACCGGGGGGAGGGGTGAAGCTTTCTTT. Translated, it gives CASTGGRGEAFF.

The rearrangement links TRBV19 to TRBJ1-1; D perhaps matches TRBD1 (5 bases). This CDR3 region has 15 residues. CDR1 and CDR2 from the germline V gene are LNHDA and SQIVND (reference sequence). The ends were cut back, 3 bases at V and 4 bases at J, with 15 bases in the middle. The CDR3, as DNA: TGTGCCAGTAGTATCCACTTGGGGGTTGGCACTGAAGCTTTCTTT. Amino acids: CASSIHLGVGTEAFF.

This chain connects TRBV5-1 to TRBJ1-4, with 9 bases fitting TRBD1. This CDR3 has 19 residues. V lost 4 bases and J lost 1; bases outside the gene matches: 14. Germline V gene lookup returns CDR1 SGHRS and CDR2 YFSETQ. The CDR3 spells CASSPRPPTGQGTNEKLFF. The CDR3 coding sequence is TGCGCCAGCAGCCCGAGGCCCCCCACGGGACAGGGAACTAATGAAAAACTGTTTTTT.

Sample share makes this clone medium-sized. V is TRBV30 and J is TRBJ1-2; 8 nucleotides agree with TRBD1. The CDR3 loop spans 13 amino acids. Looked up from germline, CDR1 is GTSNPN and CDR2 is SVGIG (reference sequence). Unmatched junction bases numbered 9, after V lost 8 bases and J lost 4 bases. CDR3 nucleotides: TGTGCCCCTACAGGGGGGTCCTTCTATGGCTACACCTTC. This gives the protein CAPTGGSFYGYTF.

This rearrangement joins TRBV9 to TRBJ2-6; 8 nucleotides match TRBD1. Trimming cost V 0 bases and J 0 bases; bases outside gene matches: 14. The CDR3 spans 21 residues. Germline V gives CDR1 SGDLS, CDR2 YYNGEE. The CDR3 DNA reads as TGTGCCAGCAGCGTAGCTACGACGGGACAGGCATACTACTCTGGGGCCAACGTCCTGACTTTC. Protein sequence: CASSVATTGQAYYSGANVLTF.

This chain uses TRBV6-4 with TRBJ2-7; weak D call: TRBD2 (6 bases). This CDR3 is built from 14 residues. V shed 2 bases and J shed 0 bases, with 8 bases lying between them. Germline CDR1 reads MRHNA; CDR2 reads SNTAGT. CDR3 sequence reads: CASSDPGVSYEQYF. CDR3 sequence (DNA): TGTGCCAGCAGTGACCCGGGAGTCTCCTACGAGCAGTACTTC.

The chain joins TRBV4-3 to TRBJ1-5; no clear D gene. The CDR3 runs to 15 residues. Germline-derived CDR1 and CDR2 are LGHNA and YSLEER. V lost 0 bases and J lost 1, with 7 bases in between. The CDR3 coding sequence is TGCGCCAGCAGCCAAGACTACCAGAGCAATCAGCCCCAGCATTTT. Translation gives CASSQDYQSNQPQHF.

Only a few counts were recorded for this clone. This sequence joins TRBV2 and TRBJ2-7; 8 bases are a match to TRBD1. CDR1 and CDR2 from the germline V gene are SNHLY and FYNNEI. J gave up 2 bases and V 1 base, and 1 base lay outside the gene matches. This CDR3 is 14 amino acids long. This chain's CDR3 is CASSEGTGTYEQYF. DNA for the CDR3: TGTGCCAGCAGTGAAGGGACAGGGACCTACGAGCAGTACTTC.

The CDR3 sequence: CASSLGRNEQFF. In nucleotides, the CDR3 is TGTGCCAGCAGCTTGGGCAGAAATGAGCAGTTCTTC. The chain couples TRBV5-4 to TRBJ2-1; D gene uncertain. The CDR3 totals 12 residues. Germline loops: CDR1 SGHNT, CDR2 YYREEE (reference sequence). V gave up 0 bases and J gave up 7 bases, with 5 bases separating them.

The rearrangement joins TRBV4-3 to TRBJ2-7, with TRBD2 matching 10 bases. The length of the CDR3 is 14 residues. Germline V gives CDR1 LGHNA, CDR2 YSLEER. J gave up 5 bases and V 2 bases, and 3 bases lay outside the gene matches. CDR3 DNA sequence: TGCGCCAGCAGCCAACTAGCGGGAGACCACGAGCAGTACTTC. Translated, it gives CASSQLAGDHEQYF.